The T cell receptor (beta chain) under discussion was sequenced for a study of cytomegalovirus exposure and HLA in healthy donors. Whole-study findings and limits: The CMV antigen specificity of a few CMV-associated chains was confirmed through in vitro analysis.

The PCR had 60 Vbeta and 13 Jbeta primers. TCRdb's copy holds only in-frame clones and misses some; the assay was immunoSEQ multiplex PCR. Here the sample spans 100,000 to 150,000 clones, around 78% being singletons. This clone was observed a few times. The target antigen is unknown. CDR3 length equals 14 residues. CDR1 GTSNPN and CDR2 SVGIG come from the germline V gene (reference sequence). The junction had 5 bases not matched to a gene; V was cut back by 2 bases and J by 5 bases. Sequencing was done on a sample of PBMCs. V is TRBV30 and J is TRBJ2-7, with 11 nucleotides matching TRBD2. The sequence was obtained from a man aged 40-49 years in good health and CMV-seronegative. CDR3 loop: CAWSSLAGGNEQYF. The CDR3 nucleotides read TGTGCCTGGAGTTCGTTAGCGGGAGGGAACGAGCAGTACTTC.